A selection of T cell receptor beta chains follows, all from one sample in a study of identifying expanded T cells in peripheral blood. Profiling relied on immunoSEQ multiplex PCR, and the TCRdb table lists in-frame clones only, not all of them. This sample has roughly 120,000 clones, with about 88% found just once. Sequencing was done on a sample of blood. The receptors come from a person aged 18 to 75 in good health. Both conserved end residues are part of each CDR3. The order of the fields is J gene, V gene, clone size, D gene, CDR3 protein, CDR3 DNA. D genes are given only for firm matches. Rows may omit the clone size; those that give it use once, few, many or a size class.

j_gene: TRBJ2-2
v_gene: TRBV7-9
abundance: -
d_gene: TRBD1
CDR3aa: CASSLRQGRTGELFF
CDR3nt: TGTGCCAGCAGCCTTAGACAGGGACGCACCGGGGAGCTGTTTTTT

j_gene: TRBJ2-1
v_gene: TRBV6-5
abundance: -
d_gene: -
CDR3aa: CASSYSSVQFF
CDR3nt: TGTGCCAGCAGTTACTCTTCAGTGCAGTTCTTC

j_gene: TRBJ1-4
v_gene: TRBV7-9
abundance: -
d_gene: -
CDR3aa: CASSLGQHATNEKLFF
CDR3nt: TGTGCCAGCAGCTTAGGACAGCATGCAACTAATGAAAAACTGTTTTTT

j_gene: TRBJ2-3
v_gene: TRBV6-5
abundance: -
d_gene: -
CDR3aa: CASSYSFNADRAQYF
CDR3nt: TGTGCCAGCAGTTACTCGTTCAACGCGGACAGAGCGCAGTATTTT

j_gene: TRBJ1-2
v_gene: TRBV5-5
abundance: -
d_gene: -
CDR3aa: CASSLELHNYGYTF
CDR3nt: TGTGCCAGCAGCTTGGAACTGCATAACTATGGCTACACCTTC

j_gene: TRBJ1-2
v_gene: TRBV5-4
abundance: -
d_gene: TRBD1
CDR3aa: CASSRTGDYGYTF
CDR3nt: TGTGCCAGCAGCCGTACAGGGGACTATGGCTACACCTTC

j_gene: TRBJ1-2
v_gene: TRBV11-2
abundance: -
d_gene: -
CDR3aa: CASSLGSFLDSGYTF
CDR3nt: TGTGCCAGCAGCTTAGGGTCTTTCTTAGACAGCGGCTACACCTTC

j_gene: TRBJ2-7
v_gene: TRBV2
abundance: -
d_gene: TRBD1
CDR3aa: CASSGTGGGEQYF
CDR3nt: TGTGCCAGCAGTGGGACAGGGGGCGGCGAGCAGTACTTC

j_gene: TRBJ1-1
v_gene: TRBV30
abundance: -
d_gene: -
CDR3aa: CASLGVNTEAFF
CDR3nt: TGTGCTTCCTTAGGGGTGAACACTGAAGCTTTCTTT

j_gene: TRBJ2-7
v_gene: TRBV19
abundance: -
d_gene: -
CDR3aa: CASSIIGREGWHEQYF
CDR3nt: TGTGCCAGTAGTATAATCGGACGGGAAGGCTGGCACGAGCAGTACTTC

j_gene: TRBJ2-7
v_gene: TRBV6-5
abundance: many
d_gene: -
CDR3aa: CASSIPGPLVRQYF
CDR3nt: TGTGCCAGCAGTATACCGGGACCGTTGGTGAGGCAGTACTTC

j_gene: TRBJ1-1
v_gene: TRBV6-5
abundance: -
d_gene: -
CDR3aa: CASTDSNGDVAFF
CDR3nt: TGTGCCAGCACCGACTCGAATGGGGATGTAGCTTTCTTT

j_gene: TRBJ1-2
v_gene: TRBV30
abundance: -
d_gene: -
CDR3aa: CAWSSGANYGYTF
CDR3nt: TGTGCCTGGAGTTCGGGAGCTAACTATGGCTACACCTTC

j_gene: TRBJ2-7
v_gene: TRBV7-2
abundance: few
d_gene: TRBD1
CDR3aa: CASSDRDGPYEQYF
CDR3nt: TGTGCCAGCAGCGACAGGGACGGACCCTACGAGCAGTACTTC

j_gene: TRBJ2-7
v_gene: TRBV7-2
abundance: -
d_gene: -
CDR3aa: CASSFVSVGEQYF
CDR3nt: TGTGCCAGCAGCTTCGTCAGCGTCGGGGAGCAGTACTTC

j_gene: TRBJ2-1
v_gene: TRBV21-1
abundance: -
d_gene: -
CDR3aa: CASSKVGIYNEQFF
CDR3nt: TGTGCCAGCAGCAAAGTTGGTATCTACAATGAGCAGTTCTTC

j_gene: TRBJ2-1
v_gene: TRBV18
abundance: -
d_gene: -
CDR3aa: CASSPPGSYNEQFF
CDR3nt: TGTGCCAGCTCACCACCGGGCTCCTACAATGAGCAGTTCTTC

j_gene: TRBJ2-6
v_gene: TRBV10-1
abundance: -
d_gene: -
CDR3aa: CASSEKDRANVLTF
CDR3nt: TGCGCCAGCAGTGAAAAGGACAGGGCCAACGTCCTGACTTTC

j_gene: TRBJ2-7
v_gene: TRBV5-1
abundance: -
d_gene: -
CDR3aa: CASKAGALNEQYF
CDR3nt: TGCGCCAGCAAGGCGGGGGCCCTCAACGAGCAGTACTTC

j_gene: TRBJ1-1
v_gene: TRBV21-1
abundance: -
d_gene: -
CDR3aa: CASRGRIRKMNTEAFF
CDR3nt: TGTGCCAGCAGGGGCAGGATCCGTAAAATGAACACTGAAGCTTTCTTT

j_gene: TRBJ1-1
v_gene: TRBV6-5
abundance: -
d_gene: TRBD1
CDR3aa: CASSYMSRGLNTEAFF
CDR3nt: TGTGCCAGCAGTTACATGAGCAGGGGGTTGAACACTGAAGCTTTCTTT

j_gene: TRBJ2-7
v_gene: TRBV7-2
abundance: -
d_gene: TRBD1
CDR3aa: CASSSPGQGSSYEQYF
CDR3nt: TGTGCCAGCAGCTCGCCGGGACAGGGTAGCTCCTACGAGCAGTACTTC

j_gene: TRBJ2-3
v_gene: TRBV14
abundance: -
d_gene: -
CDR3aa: CASSRGGQADTQYF
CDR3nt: TGTGCCAGCAGCCGAGGGGGGCAGGCAGATACGCAGTATTTT

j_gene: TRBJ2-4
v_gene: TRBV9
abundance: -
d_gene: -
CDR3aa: CAYLAKNIQYF
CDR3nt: TGTGCCTACCTAGCCAAAAACATTCAGTACTTC

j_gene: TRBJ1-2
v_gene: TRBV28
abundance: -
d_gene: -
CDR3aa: CATQSNYGYTF
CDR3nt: TGTGCCACCCAGAGCAACTATGGCTACACCTTC

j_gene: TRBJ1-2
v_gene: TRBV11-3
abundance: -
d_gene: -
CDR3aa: CASSLNGEGYGYTF
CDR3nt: TGTGCCAGCAGCTTAAACGGGGAGGGCTATGGCTACACCTTC

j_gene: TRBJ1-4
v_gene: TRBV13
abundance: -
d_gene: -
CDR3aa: CASSLYSAPTNEKLFF
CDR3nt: TGTGCCAGCAGCTTATATTCCGCTCCAACTAATGAAAAACTGTTTTTT

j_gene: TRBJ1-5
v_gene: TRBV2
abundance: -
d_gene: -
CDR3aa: CASSESSENQPQHF
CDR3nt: TGTGCCAGCAGTGAAAGTTCAGAGAATCAGCCCCAGCATTTT

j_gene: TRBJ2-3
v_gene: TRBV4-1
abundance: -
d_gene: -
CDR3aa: CASSQDRRGVGDTQYF
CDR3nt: TGCGCCAGCAGCCAAGATCGGAGAGGGGTTGGAGATACGCAGTATTTT

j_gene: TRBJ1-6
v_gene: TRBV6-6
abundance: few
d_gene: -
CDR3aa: CASSQAGTEFTLHF
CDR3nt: TGTGCCAGCAGTCAGGCCGGGACCGAGTTCACCCTCCACTTT